This T cell receptor (beta chain) originates from a study of CD4 and CD8 cells across lung adenocarcinoma regions. In TCRdb, the PCR reads were re-called with MiXCR into one record per CDR3 protein. Among 8,500 to 10,000 distinct CDR3 sequences, 45% to 60% were seen once, and the ten largest hold 15% to 20%. Localized lung adenocarcinoma, a non-small cell lung cancer, affected the donors. Germline-derived CDR1 and CDR2 are ENHRY and SYGVKD. This CDR3 is 17 amino acids long. Remarks on this clonotype: At one boundary the junction diverges from the germline segment, which might be a read error.

What was sequenced was CD4+ T cells from the margin of a lung tumor. This receptor was identified in a male donor with lung adenocarcinoma. The CD4 and CD8 labels of this study may be unreliable. The rearrangement links TRBV10-3 to TRBJ2-3, with a weak D call TRBD2 (6 bases). The CDR3 sequence is CAISAPTGGRDTDTQYF. Written as DNA, the CDR3 is TGTGCCATCAGTGCGCCGACTGGGGGGAGAGACACAGATACCCAGTATTTT.